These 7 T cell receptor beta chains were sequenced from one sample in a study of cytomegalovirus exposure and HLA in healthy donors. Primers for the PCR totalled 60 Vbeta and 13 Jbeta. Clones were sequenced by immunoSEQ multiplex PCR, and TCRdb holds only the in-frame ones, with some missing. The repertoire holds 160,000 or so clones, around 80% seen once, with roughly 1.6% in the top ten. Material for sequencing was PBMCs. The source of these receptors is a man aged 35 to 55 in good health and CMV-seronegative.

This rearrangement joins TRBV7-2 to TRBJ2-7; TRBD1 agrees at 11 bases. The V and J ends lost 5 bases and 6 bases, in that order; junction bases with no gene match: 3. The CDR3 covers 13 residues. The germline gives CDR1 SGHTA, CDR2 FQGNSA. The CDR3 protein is CASSPDRGREQYF. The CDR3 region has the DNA TGTGCCAGCAGCCCGGACAGGGGGCGCGAGCAGTACTTC.

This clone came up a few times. The CDR3 coding sequence is TGTGCCAGCAGTCCGAGTATAACAGGACAGCCCCAGCATTTT. This gives the protein CASSPSITGQPQHF. The J gene is TRBJ1-5, the V gene TRBV6-5; possibly TRBD1 for D (5 bases). Trimming cost V 5 bases and J 7 bases, with 15 bases left between them. The CDR3 extends over 14 amino acids. Germline V gene sequence: CDR1 MNHEY, CDR2 SVGAGI.

The CDR3 loop is CASSLNRLRGLHTEAFF. The CDR3 nucleotides are TGTGCCAGCAGCTTGAACAGGCTTAGGGGGCTGCACACTGAAGCTTTCTTT. This chain links TRBV5-6 with TRBJ1-1; TRBD1 aligns across 7 bases. J was trimmed by 3 bases and V by 1 base; bases with no gene match: 12. Germline V gives CDR1 SGHDT, CDR2 YYEEEE. The CDR3 extends over 17 amino acids.

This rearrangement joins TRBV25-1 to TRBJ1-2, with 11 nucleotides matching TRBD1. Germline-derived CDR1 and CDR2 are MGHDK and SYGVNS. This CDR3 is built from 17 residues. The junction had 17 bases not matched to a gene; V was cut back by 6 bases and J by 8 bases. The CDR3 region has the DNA TGTGCCAGCAGCTCAGGGAGGACAGGGGGCATACTGGGAGGCTACACCTTC. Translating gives CASSSGRTGGILGGYTF.

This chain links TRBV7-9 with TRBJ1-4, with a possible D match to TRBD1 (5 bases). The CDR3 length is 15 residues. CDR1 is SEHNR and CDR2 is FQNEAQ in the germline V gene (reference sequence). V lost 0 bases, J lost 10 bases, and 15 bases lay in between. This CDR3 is CASSLARGGEGKLFF. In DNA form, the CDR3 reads TGTGCCAGCAGCTTAGCAAGGGGAGGGGAAGGAAAACTGTTTTTT.

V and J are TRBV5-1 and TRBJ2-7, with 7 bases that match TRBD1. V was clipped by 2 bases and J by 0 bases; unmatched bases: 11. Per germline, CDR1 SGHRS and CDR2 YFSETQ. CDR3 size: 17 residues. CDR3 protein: CASSLYTRRQGSYEQYF. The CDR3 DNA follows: TGCGCCAGCAGCTTATACACCCGTCGACAGGGCTCCTACGAGCAGTACTTC. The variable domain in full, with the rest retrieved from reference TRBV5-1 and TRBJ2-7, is KAGVTQTPRYLIKTRGQQVTLSCSPISGHRSVSWYQQTPGQGLQFLFEYFSETQRNKGNFPGRFSGRQFSNSRSEMNVSTLELGDSALYLCASSLYTRRQGSYEQYFGPGTRLTVT.

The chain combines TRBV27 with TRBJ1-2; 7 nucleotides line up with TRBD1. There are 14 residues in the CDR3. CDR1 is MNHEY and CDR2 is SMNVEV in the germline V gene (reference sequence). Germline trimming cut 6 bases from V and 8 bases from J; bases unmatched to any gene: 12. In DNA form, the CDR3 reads TGTGCCAGCAGAAACCGGGACAGAAGAGAGGGCTACACCTTC. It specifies CASRNRDRREGYTF.